This is a list of T cell receptor beta chains from one sample in a study of lymphopenia after photon versus proton radiotherapy. Here immunoSEQ multiplex PCR was the method, and the copy in TCRdb shows in-frame clones only, minus some. This table holds about 83,000 clones, around four fifths found once. Sample: peripheral blood, taken from a patient treated with proton-based radiotherapy. The receptors originated from a man in his 60s with pancreatic cancer. Each CDR3 is given with its conserved first and last residue. Each record gives: clone size, D gene, V gene, J gene, CDR3 DNA, CDR3 protein. D genes are given only for firm matches. Size is omitted from some rows. Given values are once, few, many or a class for expanded clones.

>NA|NA|TRBV28|TRBJ1-5
TGTGCCAGCAGTACTACCGGACGGACGAGCAATCAGCCCCAGCATTTT
CASSTTGRTSNQPQHF
>NA|TRBD1|TRBV7-9|TRBJ2-7
TGTGCCAGCACTTCCCAACAGGGGATCGGCGAGCAGTACTTC
CASTSQQGIGEQYF
>NA|NA|TRBV9|TRBJ2-7
TGTGCCAGCAGCGTAGCTGAGTCGGGAACGCTCTACGAGCAGTACTTC
CASSVAESGTLYEQYF
>NA|TRBD1|TRBV7-8|TRBJ2-5
TGTGCCAGCAGCTTAAGAGCTACCGGGACAGGGGTAGAGACCCAGTACTTC
CASSLRATGTGVETQYF
>NA|NA|TRBV7-3|TRBJ1-1
TGTGCCAGCAGCTTATCAGGGGCCCTGAACACTGAAGCTTTCTTT
CASSLSGALNTEAFF
>NA|TRBD1|TRBV19|TRBJ2-7
TGTGCCACCACCGGGACAGGACCTTTGGAGCAGTACTTC
CATTGTGPLEQYF
>NA|TRBD1|TRBV28|TRBJ2-7
TGTGCCACTACGAGGGGAGGGACAGGGACAAACGAGCAGTACTTC
CATTRGGTGTNEQYF
>NA|NA|TRBV5-1|TRBJ2-7
TGCGCCAGCAGCCCCAGCAGGCACGAGCAGTACTTC
CASSPSRHEQYF
>NA|NA|TRBV9|TRBJ1-1
TGTGCCAGCAGCGTAGGCGACACTGAAGCTTTCTTT
CASSVGDTEAFF
>NA|NA|TRBV5-4|TRBJ2-7
TGTGCCAGCAGCCTCCCCGGGACACCAGGCCACGAGCAGTACTTC
CASSLPGTPGHEQYF
>NA|TRBD2|TRBV6-6|TRBJ2-2
TGTGCCAATCAGCGGGAGATCCCCGGGGAGCTGTTTTTT
CANQREIPGELFF
>NA|TRBD1|TRBV20-1|TRBJ2-1
TGCAGTGCTAGTTGGGACAGAGAGTTCTTC
CSASWDREFF
>NA|NA|TRBV4-3|TRBJ2-3
TGCGCCAGCAGCCAAGGGGGGTTGAGCACAGATACGCAGTATTTT
CASSQGGLSTDTQYF
>once|NA|TRBV7-2|TRBJ1-1
TGTGCCAGCAGCTTACGGACACCGAACACTGAAGCTTTCTTT
CASSLRTPNTEAFF
>NA|NA|TRBV9|TRBJ2-1
TGTGCCAGCAGCGTAGATGGGCCGTCCTACAATGAGCAGTTCTTC
CASSVDGPSYNEQFF
>NA|NA|TRBV11-3|TRBJ2-7
TGTGCCAGCAGCTTCGGGGTTACCTACGAGCAGTACTTC
CASSFGVTYEQYF
>NA|NA|TRBV13|TRBJ2-3
TGTGCCAGCAGCCCACAGTTCCTAGATACGCAGTATTTT
CASSPQFLDTQYF
>NA|TRBD2|TRBV5-1|TRBJ2-1
TGCGCCAGCAGCCGCACAGTAGCGGGGGGTAAGAATGAGCAGTTCTTC
CASSRTVAGGKNEQFF
>NA|NA|TRBV4-2|TRBJ2-7
TGTGCCAGCAGCCAAGATCAAGCAGCTAACTACGAGCAGTACTTC
CASSQDQAANYEQYF
>NA|TRBD2|TRBV28|TRBJ2-1
TGTGCCAGCAGCATCCTTAGCGGGAGGGCCAGTTTAGATGAGCAGTTCTTC
CASSILSGRASLDEQFF
>NA|TRBD2|TRBV28|TRBJ2-1
TGTGCCAGCAGTCCCTACCCGACAGGGACTAGCGGATACAATGAGCAGTTCTTC
CASSPYPTGTSGYNEQFF
>few|TRBD2|TRBV5-1|TRBJ2-1
TGCGCCAGCAGCTTGGCCTTCGGGAGGCCCAATGAGCAGTTCTTC
CASSLAFGRPNEQFF
>NA|TRBD2|TRBV5-4|TRBJ2-7
TGTGCCAGCAGCGGACCGGGACTAGCGGGAGCGGGCGAGCAGTACTTC
CASSGPGLAGAGEQYF
>once|NA|TRBV28|TRBJ2-3
TGTGCCAGCAGTCCCTTGGGGCCGGCGCAGTATTTT
CASSPLGPAQYF
>NA|NA|TRBV5-1|TRBJ2-6
TGCGCCAGCAGTATTAGCTCTGGGGCCAACGTCCTGACTTTC
CASSISSGANVLTF
>NA|TRBD1|TRBV5-1|TRBJ1-1
TGCGCCAGCAGCTTGTCAGGGGGCACTGAAGCTTTCTTT
CASSLSGGTEAFF
>NA|NA|TRBV9|TRBJ2-3
TGTGCCAGCAGCGTAGGCCTTACTTCTTTGGATACGCAGTATTTT
CASSVGLTSLDTQYF
>NA|NA|TRBV29-1|TRBJ2-3
TGCAGCGTTCCCGGGGGCACAGATACGCAGTATTTT
CSVPGGTDTQYF
>NA|TRBD1|TRBV9|TRBJ1-4
TGTGCCAGCAGCGTAGGACAGGGGGCTGAAAAACTGTTTTTT
CASSVGQGAEKLFF
>NA|NA|TRBV28|TRBJ1-3
TGTGCCAGCAGTCGGGACAAAGTCACTGGAAACACCATATATTTT
CASSRDKVTGNTIYF
>NA|TRBD1|TRBV19|TRBJ2-7
TGTGCCAGTAGTGCCGGGACAGGGGGCTACGAGCAGTACTTC
CASSAGTGGYEQYF
>NA|TRBD2|TRBV6-1|TRBJ2-7
TGTGCCAGCAGTGAGAACGGACTAGCGGGAGGAGCCTACGAGCAGTACTTC
CASSENGLAGGAYEQYF
>NA|TRBD2|TRBV11-3|TRBJ2-2
TGTGCCAGCAGCTTAGAGGCGGCTAGCGGGAGGGGCACCGGGGAGCTGTTTTTT
CASSLEAASGRGTGELFF
>NA|NA|TRBV18|TRBJ2-3
TGTGCCAGCTCACCACCGACTACAGGGATGGATACGCAGTATTTT
CASSPPTTGMDTQYF
>NA|NA|TRBV20-1|TRBJ2-1
TGCAGTGCTAGGAGCGGGTATGAGCAGTTCTTC
CSARSGYEQFF
>NA|NA|TRBV28|TRBJ1-1
TGTGCCAGCAGTTTATGGTCAGGGGTGAACACTGAAGCTTTCTTT
CASSLWSGVNTEAFF